A selection of T cell receptor beta chains follows, all from one sample in a study of blood T cell repertoires in COVID-19. Libraries were prepared by immunoSEQ multiplex PCR; TCRdb keeps only in-frame clonotypes and omits some of them. The data contain 200,000 or so clones, around 90% of them singletons. The sequenced sample consisted of peripheral blood. The receptors here all came from a man between 60 and 70 years old with COVID-19, enrolled during active disease. Both conserved end residues are trimmed from each CDR3. Each record gives: V gene, J gene, CDR3 protein.

V gene: TRBV6-6; J gene: TRBJ2-7; CDR3 protein: ASRSSGTYEQY
V gene: TRBV6-5; J gene: TRBJ1-4; CDR3 protein: ASGAAGRNEKLF
V gene: TRBV5-3; J gene: TRBJ1-5; CDR3 protein: ARSEGQGCNQPQH
V gene: TRBV7-9; J gene: TRBJ2-1; CDR3 protein: ASSWWDSSSYNEQF
V gene: TRBV7-8; J gene: TRBJ2-3; CDR3 protein: ASSPKRVTDTQY
V gene: TRBV28; J gene: TRBJ1-6; CDR3 protein: ASRGPSNSPLH
V gene: TRBV11-2; J gene: TRBJ2-7; CDR3 protein: ASSLGGRGEQY
V gene: TRBV6-1; J gene: TRBJ2-1; CDR3 protein: ASSEVLANEQF
V gene: TRBV2; J gene: TRBJ1-2; CDR3 protein: ASSAVTVEGYT
V gene: TRBV9; J gene: TRBJ1-4; CDR3 protein: ASSVDSTNEKLF
V gene: TRBV24-1; J gene: TRBJ2-1; CDR3 protein: ATSDGSYNEQF
V gene: TRBV28; J gene: TRBJ1-1; CDR3 protein: ASTPPGTGSWAEAF
V gene: TRBV28; J gene: TRBJ1-1; CDR3 protein: ASRYRGVNTEAF
V gene: TRBV5-1; J gene: TRBJ2-5; CDR3 protein: ASSFGFGVQETQY
V gene: TRBV3-1/TRBV3-2; J gene: TRBJ1-1; CDR3 protein: ASSRGTGAF
V gene: TRBV5-4; J gene: TRBJ2-2; CDR3 protein: ASGGQGVTGELF
V gene: TRBV18; J gene: TRBJ2-2; CDR3 protein: ASSYDRGQGGELF
V gene: TRBV5-1; J gene: TRBJ2-3; CDR3 protein: ASSRNRGNTDTQY
V gene: TRBV5-6; J gene: TRBJ1-2; CDR3 protein: ASSLDQGANLNYGYT
V gene: TRBV5-1; J gene: TRBJ1-6; CDR3 protein: ASSLGDSANSPLH
V gene: TRBV3-1/TRBV3-2; J gene: TRBJ2-7; CDR3 protein: ASSQGTGREQY
V gene: TRBV15; J gene: TRBJ1-1; CDR3 protein: ATSRGGQMNTEAF
V gene: TRBV24-1; J gene: TRBJ2-1; CDR3 protein: ATATGTAYNEQF
V gene: TRBV28; J gene: TRBJ1-1; CDR3 protein: ASSLRPARRNTEAF
V gene: TRBV7-2; J gene: TRBJ2-2; CDR3 protein: ASSLAPRTSGRNTGELF
V gene: TRBV2; J gene: TRBJ1-5; CDR3 protein: ASSEGDYQPQH
V gene: TRBV21-1; J gene: TRBJ1-6; CDR3 protein: ASSKRFRDSESSYNSPLH
V gene: TRBV7-2; J gene: TRBJ1-5; CDR3 protein: ASSGTGNNQPQH
V gene: TRBV28; J gene: TRBJ1-4; CDR3 protein: ASKDRGGEEKLF
V gene: TRBV5-4; J gene: TRBJ1-5; CDR3 protein: ASSLAYSNQPQH
V gene: TRBV6-5; J gene: TRBJ1-1; CDR3 protein: ASRSTGGPNGEAF
V gene: TRBV2; J gene: TRBJ1-6; CDR3 protein: ASTGQGDNSPLH
V gene: TRBV30; J gene: TRBJ1-6; CDR3 protein: AWSLALNSPLH